The source of this T cell receptor (beta chain) is a study of lymphopenia after photon versus proton radiotherapy. General study results and limits: A bigger post-nadir fall in TCR diversity correlated inversely with survival time in deceased patients. Better survival with proton therapy was suggested as possible, not demonstrated. Oligoclonal CD8+ Temra expansion after nadir drove photon patients' diversity drop.

A word on this clone: Its target is not known.

Trimming stripped 6 bases from V and 7 bases from J, with 16 bases between. The CDR3 extends over 15 amino acids. Germline CDR1 is LNHDA and CDR2 is SQIVND (reference sequence). Using immunoSEQ multiplex PCR, the repertoire was profiled, and TCRdb retains in-frame clones only, with some absent. The sample contains around 30,000 clones, 80% to 90% of which appear only once. The source was peripheral blood, collected from a patient treated with proton-based radiotherapy. The TCR was taken from a woman in her sixties or seventies with pancreatic cancer. Some clones in this sample may be carry-over from other donors' samples. The chain is built from TRBV19 and TRBJ1-6, with D maybe TRBD1 (6 bases). Here the CDR3 reads CASRNRDTANSPLHF. The CDR3 DNA sequence: TGTGCCAGTAGGAATCGGGACACCGCAAATTCACCCCTCCACTTT.